This TCR beta chain was captured in a study of T-cell memory formation after mild COVID-19. Study information: There were largely donor-specific TCR clusters.

There are 14 residues in the CDR3. The J segment lost 1 base and the V segment lost 6 bases, leaving 6 bases of the junction unmatched. TCRdb passed the 5' RACE reads through MiXCR, listing each CDR3 protein once. The sample lists 450,000 to 650,000 distinct CDR3 sequences; about 20% were seen once. This clonotype was seen a handful of times. The sequenced sample was PBMCs or a T cell subset sorted from them (not recorded which). The TCR sequence derives from an adult woman who had mild COVID-19 (a few samples of this study predate the infection). Cell type and time point are not known. The chain recombines TRBV12-3 or TRBV12-4 with TRBJ2-7; 7 bases align to TRBD1. CDR3 loop: CASSQTTGSYEQYF. In DNA, the CDR3 is TGTGCCAGCAGCCAAACGACAGGGTCCTACGAGCAGTACTTC.